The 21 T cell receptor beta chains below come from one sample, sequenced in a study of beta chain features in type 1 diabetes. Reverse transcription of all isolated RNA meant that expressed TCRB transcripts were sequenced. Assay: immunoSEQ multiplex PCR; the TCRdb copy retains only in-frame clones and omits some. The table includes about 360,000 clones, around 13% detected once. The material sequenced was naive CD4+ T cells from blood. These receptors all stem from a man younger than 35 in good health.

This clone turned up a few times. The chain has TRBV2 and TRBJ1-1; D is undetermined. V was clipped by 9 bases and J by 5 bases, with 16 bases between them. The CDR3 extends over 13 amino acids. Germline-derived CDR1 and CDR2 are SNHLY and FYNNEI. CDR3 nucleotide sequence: TGTGCCAGATGGACTCCCAACAGTACTGAAGCTTTCTTT. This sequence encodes CARWTPNSTEAFF.

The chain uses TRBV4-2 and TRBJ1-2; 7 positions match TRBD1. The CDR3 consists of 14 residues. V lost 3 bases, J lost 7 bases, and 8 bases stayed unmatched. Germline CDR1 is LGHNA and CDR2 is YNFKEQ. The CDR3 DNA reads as TGTGCCAGCAGCCAGGACGGACAGGCGTTTGGCTACACCTTC. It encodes CASSQDGQAFGYTF.

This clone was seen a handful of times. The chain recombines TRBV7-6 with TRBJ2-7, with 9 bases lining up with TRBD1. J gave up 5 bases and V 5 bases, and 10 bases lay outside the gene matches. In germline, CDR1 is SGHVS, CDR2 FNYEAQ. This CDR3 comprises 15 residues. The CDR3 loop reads CASSDTGTGLDEQYF. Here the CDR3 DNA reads TGTGCCAGCAGCGACACTGGGACAGGGTTGGACGAGCAGTACTTC.

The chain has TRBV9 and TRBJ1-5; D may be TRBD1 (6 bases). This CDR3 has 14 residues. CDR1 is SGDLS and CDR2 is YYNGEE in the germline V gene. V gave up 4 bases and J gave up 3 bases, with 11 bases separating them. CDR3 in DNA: TGTGCCAGCAGCTCAGGACAGCACAATCAGCCCCAGCATTTT. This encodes CASSSGQHNQPQHF.

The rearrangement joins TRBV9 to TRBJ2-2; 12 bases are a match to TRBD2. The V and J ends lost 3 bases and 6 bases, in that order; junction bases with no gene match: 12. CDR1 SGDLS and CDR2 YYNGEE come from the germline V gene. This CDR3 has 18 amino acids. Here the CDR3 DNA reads TGTGCCAGCAGCGCACAGAGGACTAGCGGGATAAGCTCCGGGGAGCTGTTTTTT. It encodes CASSAQRTSGISSGELFF.

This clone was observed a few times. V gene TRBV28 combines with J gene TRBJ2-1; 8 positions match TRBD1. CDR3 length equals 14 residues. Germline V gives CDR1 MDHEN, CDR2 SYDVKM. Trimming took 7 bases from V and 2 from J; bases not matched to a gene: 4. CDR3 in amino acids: CASTDRGAYNEQFF. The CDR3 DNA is TGTGCCAGCACCGACAGGGGTGCCTACAATGAGCAGTTCTTC.

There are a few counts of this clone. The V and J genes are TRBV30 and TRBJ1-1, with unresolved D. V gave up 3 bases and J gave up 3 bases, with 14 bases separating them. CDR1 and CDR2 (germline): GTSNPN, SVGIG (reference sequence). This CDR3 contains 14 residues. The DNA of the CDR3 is TGTGCCTGGAGCCGAGGGCGGCCATACACTGAAGCTTTCTTT. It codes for CAWSRGRPYTEAFF.

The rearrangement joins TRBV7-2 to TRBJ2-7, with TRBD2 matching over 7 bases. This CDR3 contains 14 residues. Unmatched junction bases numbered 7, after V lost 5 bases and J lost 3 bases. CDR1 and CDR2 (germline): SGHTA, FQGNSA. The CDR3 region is CASSPRLAGYEQYF. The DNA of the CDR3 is TGTGCCAGCAGCCCTCGACTAGCTGGCTACGAGCAGTACTTC.

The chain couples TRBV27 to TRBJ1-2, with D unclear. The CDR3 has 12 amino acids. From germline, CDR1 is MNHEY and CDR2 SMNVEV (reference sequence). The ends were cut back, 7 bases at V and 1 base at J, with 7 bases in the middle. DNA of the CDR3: TGTGCCAGCATGGGAGTTAACTATGGCTACACCTTC. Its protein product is CASMGVNYGYTF.

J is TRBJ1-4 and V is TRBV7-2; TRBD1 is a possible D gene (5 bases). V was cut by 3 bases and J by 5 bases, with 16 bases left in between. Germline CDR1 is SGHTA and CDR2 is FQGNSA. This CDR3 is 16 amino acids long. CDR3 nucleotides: TGTGCCAGCAGCTTCCGGCGGGGGGTAACGAATGAAAAACTGTTTTTT. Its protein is CASSFRRGVTNEKLFF.

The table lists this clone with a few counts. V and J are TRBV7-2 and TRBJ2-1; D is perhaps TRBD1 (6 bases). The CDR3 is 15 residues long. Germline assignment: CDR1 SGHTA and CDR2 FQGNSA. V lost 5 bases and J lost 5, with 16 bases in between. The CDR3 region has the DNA TGTGCCAGCAGCGCCGGCAGGGACACCCACAATGAGCAGTTCTTC. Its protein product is CASSAGRDTHNEQFF.

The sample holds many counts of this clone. The CDR3 DNA is TGCAGCGTTGGGACAGGGGGCGGAGATACGCAGTATTTT. Translated: CSVGTGGGDTQYF. This chain links TRBV29-1 with TRBJ2-3; 11 nucleotides line up with TRBD1. Trimming took 4 bases from V and 5 from J; bases not matched to a gene: 2. Germline V gene data show CDR1 as SQVTM and CDR2 as ANQGSEA. The CDR3 is 13 residues long.

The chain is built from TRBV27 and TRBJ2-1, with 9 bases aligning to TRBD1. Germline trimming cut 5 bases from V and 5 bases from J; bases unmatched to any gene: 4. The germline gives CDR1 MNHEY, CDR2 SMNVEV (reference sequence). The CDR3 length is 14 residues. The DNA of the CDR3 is TGTGCCAGCAGTCGTTGGACAGGGGACAATGAGCAGTTCTTC. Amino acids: CASSRWTGDNEQFF.

The CDR3 DNA is TGCGCCAGCAGTCAAAATGCCGTTTGGGCCGCCAAAAACATTCAGTACTTC. Translated: CASSQNAVWAAKNIQYF. This chain uses TRBV23-1 with TRBJ2-4; D remains unclear. TRBV23-1 qualifies as an ORF whose function is uncertain. The CDR3 consists of 17 residues. The V end lost 2 bases, the J end lost 1 base, and 15 bases lay between the germline ends.

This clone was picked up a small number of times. The CDR3 sequence: CASSPLAKNIQYF. CDR3 bases: TGCGCCAGCAGCCCTCTAGCCAAAAACATTCAGTACTTC. The chain links TRBV5-1 to TRBJ2-4; D is unclear. CDR1 SGHRS and CDR2 YFSETQ come from the germline V gene. The CDR3 has 13 amino acids. Trimming cost V 4 bases and J 0 bases, with 5 bases left between them.

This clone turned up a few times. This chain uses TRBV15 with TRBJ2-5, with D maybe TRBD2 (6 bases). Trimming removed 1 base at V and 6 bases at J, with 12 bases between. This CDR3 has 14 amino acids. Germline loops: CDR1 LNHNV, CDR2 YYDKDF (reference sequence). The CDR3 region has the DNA TGTGCCACCAGCAGAGTCGGGGGTTTGAAGACCCAGTACTTC. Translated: CATSRVGGLKTQYF.

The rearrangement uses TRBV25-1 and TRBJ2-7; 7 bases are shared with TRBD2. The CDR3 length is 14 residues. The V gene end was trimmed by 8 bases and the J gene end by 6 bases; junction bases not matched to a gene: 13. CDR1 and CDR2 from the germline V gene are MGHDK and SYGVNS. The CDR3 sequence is CASRHRGVWSEQYF. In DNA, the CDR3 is TGTGCCAGCCGGCACCGGGGGGTTTGGTCCGAGCAGTACTTC.

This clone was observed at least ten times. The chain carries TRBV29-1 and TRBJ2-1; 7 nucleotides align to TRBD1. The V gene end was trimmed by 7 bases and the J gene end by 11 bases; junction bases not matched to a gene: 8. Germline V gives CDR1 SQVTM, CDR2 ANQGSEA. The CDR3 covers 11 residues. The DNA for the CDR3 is TGCAGCGGCCGGGACAGCTACAAGCAGTTCTTC. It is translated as CSGRDSYKQFF.

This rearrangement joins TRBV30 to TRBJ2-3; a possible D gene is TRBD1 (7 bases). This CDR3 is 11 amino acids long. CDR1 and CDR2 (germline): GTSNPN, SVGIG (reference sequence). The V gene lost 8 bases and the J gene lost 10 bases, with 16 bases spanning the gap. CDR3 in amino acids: CARDQGGPQYF. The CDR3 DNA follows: TGTGCCAGAGATCAGGGGGGACCGCAGTATTTT. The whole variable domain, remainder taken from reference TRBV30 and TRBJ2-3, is SQTIHQWPATLVQPVGSPLSLECTVEGTSNPNLYWYRQAAGRGLQLLFYSVGIGQISSEVPQNLSASRPQDRQFILSSKKLLLSDSGFYLCARDQGGPQYFGPGTRLTVL.

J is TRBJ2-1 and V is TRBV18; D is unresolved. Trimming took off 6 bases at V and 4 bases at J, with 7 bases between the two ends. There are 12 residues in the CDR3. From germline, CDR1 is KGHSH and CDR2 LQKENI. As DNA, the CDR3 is TGTGCCAGCTCTACAGATTACAATGAGCAGTTCTTC. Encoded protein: CASSTDYNEQFF.

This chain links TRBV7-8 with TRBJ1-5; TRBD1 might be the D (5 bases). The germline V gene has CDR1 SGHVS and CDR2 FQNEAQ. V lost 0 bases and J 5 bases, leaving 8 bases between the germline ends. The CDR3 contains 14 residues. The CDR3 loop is CASSLAPGYQPQHF. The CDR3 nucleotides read TGTGCCAGCAGCTTAGCGCCAGGGTATCAGCCCCAGCATTTT.